This entry lists 27 T cell receptor beta chains sequenced from one sample in a study of breast tumors, draining lymph nodes, adjacent tissues. TCRdb redid the calling of the multiplex PCR reads with MiXCR, one entry per CDR3 protein. The sample gives just under 65,000 distinct CDR3 sequences, roughly 57% of which show up once; roughly 19% is in the top ten. Sequencing used breast tumor tissue. The receptors were sampled from a female donor with breast cancer. Some clones in this sample may be carry-over from other donors' samples.

The chain has TRBV5-1 and TRBJ2-1; D ambiguous. Trimming stripped 2 bases from V and 9 bases from J, with 6 bases between. The CDR3 sequence is 11 residues long. Germline loops: CDR1 SGHRS, CDR2 YFSETQ. CDR3 nucleotides: TGCGCCAGCAGCTTAGGATTTGAGCAGTTCTTC. Amino acids: CASSLGFEQFF.

This clonotype was counted at least ten times. J is TRBJ2-3 and V is TRBV28; TRBD2 aligns across 9 bases. V shed 0 bases, J shed 6 bases, and the junction held 10 bases outside the gene matches. From germline, CDR1 is MDHEN and CDR2 SYDVKM. CDR3 length equals 17 residues. CDR3 amino acids: CASSLWWTSASSDTQYF. The CDR3, as DNA: TGTGCCAGCAGTTTATGGTGGACTAGCGCCTCTTCCGATACGCAGTATTTT.

V usage is TRBV2 and J usage is TRBJ1-2, with D hard to call. Germline V gene lookup returns CDR1 SNHLY and CDR2 FYNNEI. V was shortened by 10 bases and J by 1 base, with 22 bases between the two germline ends. The CDR3 is 16 residues long. This chain's CDR3 is CANFPLQGSSNYGYTF. Here the CDR3 DNA reads TGTGCCAACTTCCCTCTCCAAGGTTCCAGTAACTATGGCTACACCTTC.

This chain uses TRBV5-5 with TRBJ1-2, with 8 bases fitting TRBD1. The CDR3 is 16 residues long. Germline V gives CDR1 SGHKS, CDR2 YYEKEE (reference sequence). The J segment lost 0 bases and the V segment lost 0 bases, leaving 4 bases of the junction unmatched. The CDR3 DNA sequence: TGTGCCAGCAGCTTGGTCGGGACAGGAGCTAACTATGGCTACACCTTC. It encodes CASSLVGTGANYGYTF.

Turning to this clonotype: Germline and junction disagree at one end, which may indicate a read error. This chain connects TRBV6-5 to TRBJ1-6; a weak D match, TRBD1 (5 bases). Per germline, CDR1 MNHEY and CDR2 SVGAGI. The CDR3 totals 18 residues. CDR3 protein: CASSHSPGGSPYNSPLHF. DNA for the CDR3: TGTGCCAGCAGTCACTCGCCGGGGGGGAGTCCCTATAATTCACCCCTCCACTTT.

This clonotype has a handful of counts. The V and J genes are TRBV6-2 or TRBV6-3 and TRBJ2-1, with 7 positions matching TRBD2. This CDR3 is 16 amino acids long. Germline trimming cut 7 bases from V and 7 bases from J; bases unmatched to any gene: 16. Per germline, CDR1 MNHEY and CDR2 SVGEGT. The CDR3 region is CASNLSPLARGNEQFF. The CDR3 DNA is TGTGCCAGCAACCTATCCCCACTAGCGCGAGGTAATGAGCAGTTCTTC.

As regards this clonotype: The junction does not match germline at one end; this may be a read error. The chain is built from TRBV5-5 and TRBJ2-7; 12 nucleotides line up with TRBD1. This CDR3 spans 14 amino acids. From germline, CDR1 is SGHKS and CDR2 YYEKEE (reference sequence). The DNA for the CDR3 is TGTGCCAGCAGCGGGGGACAGGGGGCGCGGGAGCGGTACTTC. It yields the protein CASSGGQGARERYF.

This clonotype was counted at least ten times. The chain employs TRBV5-5 and TRBJ2-3, with 11 bases lining up with TRBD1. The CDR3 is 17 amino acids. Looked up from germline, CDR1 is SGHKS and CDR2 is YYEKEE (reference sequence). The V segment lost 0 bases and the J segment 4 bases; nucleotides outside the gene matches: 7. Here the CDR3 DNA reads TGTGCCAGCAGCTTGGAATTTTTGGGACAGGGGGCAGATACGCAGTATTTT. Protein product: CASSLEFLGQGADTQYF.

A few counts support this clonotype. The chain is built from TRBV6-1 and TRBJ1-1; 9 nucleotides agree with TRBD1. V gave up 8 bases and J gave up 0 bases; unmatched junction bases: 7. This CDR3 contains 15 residues. CDR1 is MNHNS, CDR2 SASEGT, per germline. CDR3 DNA sequence: TGTGCCAGCGCCTTTGGACAGGGGATGAACACTGAAGCTTTCTTT. Translation: CASAFGQGMNTEAFF.

Points on this clonotype: The germline gene is not matched at one end of the junction; a read error may be the cause. This chain links TRBV7-6 with TRBJ2-3, with 9 bases fitting TRBD2. In germline, CDR1 is SGHVS, CDR2 FNYEAQ. The CDR3 has 15 residues. The CDR3 DNA is TGCGCCAGCAGCGCGCTTGGCGGGGGGGTAAATACGCAGTATTTT. This translates into CASSALGGGVNTQYF.

Points on this clonotype: A read error may be the cause here, since a much bigger clone is one base away. The chain is built from TRBV15 and TRBJ2-7; TRBD1 aligns across 7 bases. Germline V gene data show CDR1 as LNHNV and CDR2 as YYDKDF (reference sequence). The CDR3 covers 16 residues. DNA of the CDR3: TGTGCCACCAGCAGAGATCTTCGACAGGGAAACTACGAGCAGCACTTC. Protein product: CATSRDLRQGNYEQHF.

The chain couples TRBV7-2 to TRBJ2-1; the match to TRBD2 covers 11 bases. The CDR3 spans 16 residues. CDR1 is SGHTA and CDR2 is FQGNSA in the germline V gene. The trim removed 5 bases at V and 4 bases at J, leaving 7 bases unmatched. CDR3 DNA sequence: TGTGCCAGCAGCCTTACGGGACTAGCGGATTACAATGAGCAGTTCTTC. Translating it yields CASSLTGLADYNEQFF.

This clonotype was counted only a few times. This sequence joins TRBV29-1 and TRBJ2-1, with D tentatively TRBD1 (6 bases). V shed 5 bases and J shed 4 bases, with 15 bases lying between them. The germline V gene has CDR1 SQVTM and CDR2 ANQGSEA. This CDR3 has 14 residues. CDR3 DNA: TGCAGCGTTCTAACACAGGGAGTTTACAATGAGCAGTTCTTC. This gives the protein CSVLTQGVYNEQFF.

The chain employs TRBV7-6 and TRBJ1-6; D is unresolved. Trimming left V 1 base short and J 10 bases short, with 11 bases between. The germline V gene has CDR1 SGHVS and CDR2 FNYEAQ. This CDR3 is built from 14 residues. The DNA of the CDR3 is TGTGCCAGCAGCTTAGGGACCGGAGGGTCACCCCTCCACTTT. Translation gives CASSLGTGGSPLHF.

This clonotype was counted at least ten times. V is TRBV19 and J is TRBJ1-5; 10 bases agree with TRBD1. With V trimmed by 3 bases and J by 7 bases, 9 bases remained unmatched. Germline V gene sequence: CDR1 LNHDA, CDR2 SQIVND (reference sequence). The CDR3 extends over 16 amino acids. The CDR3 DNA is TGTGCCAGTAGTATCTATGACAGGGGGCGCGGGCAGCCCCAGCATTTT. It is translated as CASSIYDRGRGQPQHF.

This clonotype was detected ten times or more. This chain uses TRBV5-1 with TRBJ2-3, with D possibly TRBD2 on 5 matching bases. This CDR3 region has 14 residues. Looked up from germline, CDR1 is SGHRS and CDR2 is YFSETQ. Between the trimmed V and J ends, which lost 4 bases and 2 bases, there was a span of 11 bases. The CDR3 reads CASSQVGVTDTQYF. CDR3 coding DNA: TGCGCCAGCAGCCAGGTCGGGGTCACAGATACGCAGTATTTT.

The rearrangement uses TRBV7-9 and TRBJ2-1; 9 bases agree with TRBD1. The length of the CDR3 is 16 residues. CDR1 is SEHNR and CDR2 is FQNEAQ in the germline V gene (reference sequence). The V and J ends lost 5 bases and 3 bases, in that order; junction bases with no gene match: 8. CDR3 nucleotide sequence: TGTGCCAGCAGCGGATCCGGGACAGGGAGCTACAATGAGCAGTTCTTC. It encodes CASSGSGTGSYNEQFF. Drawing the rest from reference TRBV7-9 and TRBJ2-1, the complete variable domain is DTGVSQNPRHKITKRGQNVTFRCDPISEHNRLYWYRQTLGQGPEFLTYFQNEAQLEKSRLLSDRFSAERPKGSFSTLEIQRTEQGDSAMYLCASSGSGTGSYNEQFFGPGTRLTVL.

This chain links TRBV11-1 with TRBJ2-7; no clear D gene. The CDR3 length is 13 residues. The V gene's germline CDR1 is SGHAT and CDR2 FQDESV (reference sequence). The chain's CDR3 is CAQDILRSSEQYV. The CDR3 coding sequence is TGTGCCCAAGACATCCTCCGCTCCTCCGAGCAGTACGTT.

This clonotype was seen many times. The rearrangement uses TRBV30 and TRBJ2-7; no firm D call. The CDR3 contains 15 residues. V gave up 0 bases and J gave up 1 base, with 13 bases separating them. Germline V lookup: CDR1 GTSNPN, CDR2 SVGIG (reference sequence). Here the CDR3 DNA reads TGTGCCTGGAGTGTACTTTCGGTGCGGTCCTACGAGCAGTACTTC. It codes for CAWSVLSVRSYEQYF.

On this clonotype: At one of its ends the junction is not consistent with the germline gene, which may arise from a read error. This sequence joins TRBV20-1 and TRBJ2-5, with D hard to call. Germline values: CDR1 DFQATT, CDR2 SNEGSKA (reference sequence). CDR3 length: 11 amino acids. CDR3 residues: CRATVGETQYF. The CDR3 DNA reads as TGCAGAGCTACAGTTGGAGAGACCCAGTACTTC.

Points on this clonotype: At one of its ends the junction is not consistent with the germline gene, which may arise from a read error. CDR3 bases: TGTGCCAGCAGCTTAGCGCAGGGACAGGGACAACCCTATAATTCGCCCCCCCACTTT. Its protein is CASSLAQGQGQPYNSPPHF. The J gene is TRBJ1-6, the V gene TRBV7-2, with TRBD1 matching 9 bases. CDR3 length: 19 residues. Germline lookup yields CDR1 SGHTA and CDR2 FQGNSA.

Sample share makes this clonotype medium-sized. V is TRBV7-2 and J is TRBJ2-7; TRBD1 matches at 7 bases. Germline trimming cut 5 bases from V and 9 bases from J; bases unmatched to any gene: 10. Germline V lookup: CDR1 SGHTA, CDR2 FQGNSA. The CDR3 is 13 amino acids. CDR3 loop: CASSVRQGRGQYF. DNA of the CDR3: TGTGCCAGCAGCGTTCGACAGGGCCGAGGGCAGTACTTC.

Details on this clonotype: Because the CDR3's place on the DNA is in doubt, the DNA is left out and the CDR3 is given as listed by TCRdb. This chain links TRBV5-1 with TRBJ2-2; TRBD2 reflects the table's D call only, with no check against the DNA. A total of 24 residues make up the CDR3, ends included. CDR1 SGHRS and CDR2 YFSETQ come from the germline V gene. This CDR3 reads CASSLSSGDTYEQYFGPGTRELFF.

V usage is TRBV5-1 and J usage is TRBJ1-4; D call uncertain. Germline V lookup: CDR1 SGHRS, CDR2 YFSETQ. CDR3 size: 13 residues. The V gene lost 4 bases and the J gene lost 7 bases, with 11 bases spanning the gap. Here the CDR3 reads CASSPWGGEKLFF. The CDR3 region has the DNA TGCGCCAGCAGCCCGTGGGGAGGTGAAAAACTGTTTTTT.

This clonotype was observed at least ten times. The J gene is TRBJ2-6, the V gene TRBV6-1; 7 positions agree with TRBD2. The V and J ends lost 6 bases and 3 bases, in that order; junction bases with no gene match: 5. Per the germline V gene, CDR1 is MNHNS and CDR2 is SASEGT. CDR3 length: 15 residues. The CDR3 nucleotides are TGTGCCAGCAGAGCGACTAGCAGTGGGGCCAACGTCCTGACTTTC. It specifies CASRATSSGANVLTF.

Worth noting for this clonotype: One end of the junction is discordant with germline, which a read error may explain. This sequence joins TRBV3-1 and TRBJ1-1, with D possibly matching TRBD1 (5 bases). The germline CDR1 and CDR2 sequences are LGHDT and YNNKEL (reference sequence). CDR3 length: 12 residues. The CDR3, as DNA: TGTGCCAGCAGGGGGCTGAACACTGAAGCTTTCTTC. It translates to CASRGLNTEAFF.

By share of the sample, this clonotype is medium-sized. The rearrangement uses TRBV6-6 and TRBJ2-7; no clear D gene. This CDR3 contains 14 residues. The germline V gene has CDR1 MNHNY and CDR2 SVGAGI (reference sequence). Trimming removed 5 bases from V and 0 bases from J, with 11 bases in between. CDR3 DNA sequence: TGTGCCAGCAGTCCCCTGGGCAGCTCCTACGAGCAGTACTTC. Its protein product is CASSPLGSSYEQYF.